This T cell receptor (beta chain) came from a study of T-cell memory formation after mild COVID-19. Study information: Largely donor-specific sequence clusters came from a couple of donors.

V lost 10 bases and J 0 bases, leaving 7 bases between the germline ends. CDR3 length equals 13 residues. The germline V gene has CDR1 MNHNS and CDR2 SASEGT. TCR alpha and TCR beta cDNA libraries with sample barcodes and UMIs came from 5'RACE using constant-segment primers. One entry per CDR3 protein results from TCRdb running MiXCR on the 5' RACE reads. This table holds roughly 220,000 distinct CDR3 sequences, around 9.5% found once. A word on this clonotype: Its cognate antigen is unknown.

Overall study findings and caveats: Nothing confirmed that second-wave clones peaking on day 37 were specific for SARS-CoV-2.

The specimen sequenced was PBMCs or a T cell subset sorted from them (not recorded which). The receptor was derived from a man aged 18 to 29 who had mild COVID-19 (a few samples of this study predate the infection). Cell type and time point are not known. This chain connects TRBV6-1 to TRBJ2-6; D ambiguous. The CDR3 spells CATVPSGANVLTF. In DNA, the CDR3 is TGTGCCACCGTACCCTCTGGGGCCAACGTCCTGACTTTC.